The 11 T cell receptor beta chains given below trace back to one sample, sequenced in a study of regulatory T cells in long-lasting Graves disease. Assembly of TCR beta libraries relied on iRepertoire HTBI primers together with Arm-PCR of CDR3 regions. TCRdb called the multiplex PCR reads again in MiXCR, with one record for every CDR3 protein. This sample has about 530,000 distinct CDR3 sequences, with 15% to 20% found just once. As to time point: newly diagnosed GD, antithyroid drugs for less than 3 months. The TCR library used RNA extracted from PBMCs. The data were also submitted as part of a second study, on T cells in Graves' hyperthyroidism and ophthalmopathy.

The sequences come from peripheral blood mononuclear cells (PBMCs), collected at new diagnosis, from a patient treated with antithyroid drugs. Source of these receptors: a woman aged 40 to 65 with Graves disease.

The chain is built from TRBV19 and TRBJ1-2; TRBD1 matches at 7 bases. The ends lost 3 bases at V and 8 bases at J; junction bases unmatched: 12. Germline V gene sequence: CDR1 LNHDA, CDR2 SQIVND (reference sequence). CDR3 size: 15 residues. CDR3 protein: CASSIDRALRRGYTF. DNA of the CDR3: TGTGCCAGTAGTATTGACAGGGCCCTCCGGCGGGGCTACACCTTC.

This clonotype was counted at least ten times. The chain recombines TRBV3-1 with TRBJ2-4; D gene uncertain. Germline V gives CDR1 LGHDT, CDR2 YNNKEL (reference sequence). The V and J ends lost 2 bases and 4 bases respectively, with 9 bases between them. This CDR3 is built from 14 residues. CDR3: CASSQSRRKNIQYF. In DNA form, the CDR3 reads TGTGCCAGCAGCCAAAGCAGGCGAAAAAACATTCAGTACTTC.

J is TRBJ1-3 and V is TRBV27, with D unresolved. The CDR3 has 13 amino acids. The germline V gene encodes CDR1 MNHEY and CDR2 SMNVEV (reference sequence). V was trimmed by 6 bases and J by 0 bases, leaving 6 bases between them. The CDR3 bases are TGTGCCAGCAGACTCCTCTCTGGAAACACCATATATTTT. Translating it yields CASRLLSGNTIYF.

This clonotype was seen only a few times. The rearrangement joins TRBV29-1 to TRBJ1-2; D call uncertain. Germline CDR1 SQVTM, CDR2 ANQGSEA. Trimming shortened V by 2 bases and J by 6 bases, and 13 bases separated the two germline ends. The CDR3 contains 13 residues. CDR3 coding DNA: TGCAGCGTTGAAAAGGGAAACTTAAATGGCTACACCTTC. Translated, it gives CSVEKGNLNGYTF.

Many counts were recorded for this clonotype. The J gene is TRBJ2-5, the V gene TRBV20-1, with D perhaps matching TRBD1 (5 bases). CDR3 size: 13 residues. The germline CDR1 and CDR2 sequences are DFQATT and SNEGSKA (reference sequence). V shed 3 bases and J shed 7 bases, with 15 bases lying between them. CDR3 nucleotide sequence: TGCAGTGCTAGGCAGGGAAGGGAATGGACCCAGTACTTC. This translates into CSARQGREWTQYF.

This clonotype was observed many times. The chain uses TRBV12-3 or TRBV12-4 and TRBJ1-1, with a possible D match to TRBD1 (6 bases). With 6 bases removed from V and 4 bases from J, the gap between germline ends came to 18 bases. This CDR3 contains 15 residues. The CDR3 DNA follows: TGTGCCAGCAGGGCCGTTACAGGGTTGGGCACTGAAGCTTTCTTT. It translates to CASRAVTGLGTEAFF.

There are a few counts of this clonotype. The V and J genes are TRBV2 and TRBJ2-3; TRBD2 agrees at 9 bases. CDR3 length: 14 residues. CDR1 and CDR2 (germline): SNHLY, FYNNEI. Trimming at V came to 6 bases and at J to 4 bases, leaving 5 bases not matched to a gene. The CDR3 loop is CASRPSGVPDTQYF. In DNA, the CDR3 is TGTGCCAGCAGACCTAGCGGGGTCCCAGATACGCAGTATTTT.

With respect to this clonotype: Lacking the conserved final phenylalanine or tryptophan, this CDR3 likely reflects a read error. The J gene is TRBJ1-6, the V gene TRBV20-1; TRBD1 is a possible D gene (6 bases). CDR3 length: 15 amino acids. CDR1 DFQATT and CDR2 SNEGSKA come from the germline V gene (reference sequence). Trimming shortened V by 6 bases and J by 6 bases, and 18 bases separated the two germline ends. The DNA of the CDR3 is TGCAGTGCCGTGGCTGGGGACATCCTTAATTCACCCCTCCACTCT. It yields the protein CSAVAGDILNSPLHS.

This clonotype was observed many times. The chain recombines TRBV7-2 with TRBJ1-2, with 9 bases matching TRBD1. There are 17 residues in the CDR3. CDR1 SGHTA and CDR2 FQGNSA come from the germline V gene. With V trimmed by 1 base and J by 5 bases, 11 bases remained unmatched. The CDR3: CASSLGQGETMLYGYTF. The CDR3 DNA sequence: TGTGCCAGCAGCTTAGGACAGGGGGAGACGATGCTGTATGGCTACACCTTC.

The chain has TRBV27 and TRBJ2-7; TRBD2 is a possible D gene (5 bases). The CDR3 consists of 14 residues. V dropped 5 bases and J dropped 1 base, with 12 bases sitting between them. The germline V gene has CDR1 MNHEY and CDR2 SMNVEV (reference sequence). For the CDR3, the DNA is TGTGCCAGCAGTGGTCGGACGGGATCCTACGAGCAGTACTTC. The encoded protein is CASSGRTGSYEQYF.

In this sample, this clonotype turned up many times. V is TRBV12-3 or TRBV12-4 and J is TRBJ2-3, with 7 bases aligning to TRBD2. The CDR3 covers 17 residues. The V segment lost 4 bases and the J segment 0 bases; nucleotides outside the gene matches: 10. The CDR3 nucleotides read TGTGCCAGCAGTTCCCGCTTGGGGGGGGTTAGCACAGATACGCAGTATTTT. Encoded protein: CASSSRLGGVSTDTQYF.